The 23 T cell receptor beta chains presented below share a single source sample, sequenced in a study of blood T cell repertoires in COVID-19. Here immunoSEQ multiplex PCR was the method, and the copy in TCRdb shows in-frame clones only, minus some. The sample holds around 250,000 clones, approximately 85% seen once. The sequenced material came from PBMCs or T cells enriched from blood (not recorded which). Receptors were obtained from a woman aged 50 to 65 with acute COVID-19.

The rearrangement links TRBV2 to TRBJ1-5; weak D call: TRBD1 (6 bases). There are 15 residues in the CDR3. V gave up 1 base and J gave up 5 bases, with 12 bases separating them. Germline assignment: CDR1 SNHLY and CDR2 FYNNEI. The CDR3 is CASSEGRGKDQPQHF. Written as DNA, the CDR3 is TGTGCCAGCAGTGAAGGCAGGGGAAAGGATCAGCCCCAGCATTTT.

The chain has TRBV19 and TRBJ2-7; 9 nucleotides line up with TRBD1. From germline, CDR1 is LNHDA and CDR2 SQIVND (reference sequence). With V trimmed by 5 bases and J by 4 bases, 6 bases remained unmatched. This CDR3 contains 14 residues. CDR3 DNA sequence: TGTGCCAGTAGTCCCGGACAGGGGAGGTACGAGCAGTACTTC. Translated: CASSPGQGRYEQYF. The whole variable domain, remainder taken from reference TRBV19 and TRBJ2-7, is DGGITQSPKYLFRKEGQNVTLSCEQNLNHDAMYWYRQDPGQGLRLIYYSQIVNDFQKGDIAEGYSVSREKKESFPLTVTSAQKNPTAFYLCASSPGQGRYEQYFGPGTRLTVT.

The chain employs TRBV6-5 and TRBJ1-2, with TRBD1 matching 9 bases. Per germline, CDR1 MNHEY and CDR2 SVGAGI. The CDR3 extends over 13 amino acids. Trimming took 6 bases from V and 6 from J; bases not matched to a gene: 5. The DNA of the CDR3 is TGTGCCAGCAGCCCAGGGACAGGGAATGGCTACACCTTC. Its translation: CASSPGTGNGYTF.

This chain uses TRBV2 with TRBJ1-5; 10 bases map to TRBD1. There are 15 residues in the CDR3. Germline CDR1 SNHLY, CDR2 FYNNEI. The J segment lost 6 bases and the V segment lost 3 bases, leaving 5 bases of the junction unmatched. In DNA, the CDR3 is TGTGCCAGCAGTGATGACAGGGGGCATGGTCAGCCCCAGCATTTT. This sequence encodes CASSDDRGHGQPQHF.

The rearrangement links TRBV11-3 to TRBJ2-1; 7 positions agree with TRBD2. This CDR3 spans 16 amino acids. The germline CDR1 and CDR2 sequences are SGHNT and YENEEA. Trimming cost V 1 base and J 3 bases; bases outside gene matches: 6. In DNA form, the CDR3 reads TGTGCCAGCAGCTTAGGAGGCGGGGGAAACTACAATGAGCAGTTCTTC. Its translation: CASSLGGGGNYNEQFF.

The chain joins TRBV5-4 to TRBJ2-2; D ambiguous. V was trimmed by 1 base and J by 3 bases, leaving 7 bases between them. The CDR3 contains 14 residues. The V gene's germline CDR1 is SGHNT and CDR2 YYREEE (reference sequence). CDR3 loop: CASSLPQDTGELFF. Written as DNA, the CDR3 is TGTGCCAGCAGCTTGCCCCAGGACACCGGGGAGCTGTTTTTT.

This sequence joins TRBV3-1 (or the pseudogene TRBV3-2) and TRBJ1-6, with a tentative D call TRBD1 (6 bases). Germline loops: CDR1 LGHDT, CDR2 YNNKEL (reference sequence). CDR3 size: 14 residues. V lost 3 bases to trimming and J lost 9 bases, with 12 bases between them. The CDR3 loop is CASSQGAIGSPLHF. In DNA form, the CDR3 reads TGTGCCAGCAGCCAGGGGGCGATCGGTTCACCCCTCCACTTT.

The gene calls are TRBV5-1 and TRBJ2-1; TRBD1 matches 7 bases. The CDR3 is made up of 14 amino acids. Germline loops: CDR1 SGHRS, CDR2 YFSETQ. The junction had 5 bases not matched to a gene; V was cut back by 0 bases and J by 8 bases. CDR3 in DNA: TGCGCCAGCAGCTTGGACAGGGGTAGTGATGAGCAGTTCTTC. Amino acid sequence: CASSLDRGSDEQFF.

This chain links TRBV7-9 with TRBJ1-2; tentatively, D is TRBD1 (6 bases). Trimming took 4 bases from V and 6 from J, leaving 18 bases between them. CDR3 length equals 15 residues. CDR1 is SEHNR, CDR2 FQNEAQ, per germline (reference sequence). The CDR3 coding sequence is TGTGCCAGCAGCTACCCGTGGGGGGGGGCAGATGGCTACACCTTC. Translation: CASSYPWGGADGYTF.

The CDR3 bases are TGTGCCAGCAGCGTAGATCGGCGGCTTGGAAACACCATATATTTT. Residues: CASSVDRRLGNTIYF. The chain is built from TRBV9 and TRBJ1-3; D gene uncertain. From germline, CDR1 is SGDLS and CDR2 YYNGEE. The V end lost 0 bases, the J end lost 3 bases, and 10 bases lay between the germline ends. This CDR3 contains 15 residues.

J is TRBJ2-6 and V is TRBV11-2, with D maybe TRBD1 (5 bases). Trimming removed 2 bases at V and 4 bases at J, with 18 bases between. From germline, CDR1 is SGHAT and CDR2 FQNNGV. The CDR3 totals 18 residues. The DNA of the CDR3 is TGTGCCAGCAGCTTACTGAGGCAGGGAATTTTAGGGGCCAACGTCCTGACTTTC. Protein product: CASSLLRQGILGANVLTF.

The chain has TRBV7-9 and TRBJ1-5, with 8 positions matching TRBD1. The V and J ends lost 4 bases and 4 bases, in that order; junction bases with no gene match: 3. The CDR3 loop spans 14 amino acids. Germline-derived CDR1 and CDR2 are SEHNR and FQNEAQ (reference sequence). CDR3 loop: CASSYTGGNQPQHF. The CDR3 region has the DNA TGTGCCAGCAGCTATACAGGGGGGAATCAGCCCCAGCATTTT.

This chain uses TRBV10-3 with TRBJ1-2; the match to TRBD1 covers 9 bases. The V and J ends lost 3 bases and 2 bases, in that order; junction bases with no gene match: 10. The CDR3 loop spans 17 amino acids. Per the germline V gene, CDR1 is ENHRY and CDR2 is SYGVKD. CDR3 loop: CAISDTTGGGPNYGYTF. The CDR3 nucleotides are TGTGCCATCAGTGATACGACAGGGGGGGGCCCGAACTATGGCTACACCTTC.

The V and J genes are TRBV7-8 and TRBJ2-7, with D perhaps matching TRBD1 (6 bases). Per the germline V gene, CDR1 is SGHVS and CDR2 is FQNEAQ. V lost 4 bases, J lost 0 bases, and 13 bases lay in between. This CDR3 is 15 amino acids long. CDR3 coding DNA: TGTGCCAGCAGCTGGAGAGGACAGAGCTCCTACGAGCAGTACTTC. Residues: CASSWRGQSSYEQYF.

This clone was counted between two and nine times. V gene TRBV18 combines with J gene TRBJ1-1; 7 bases fit TRBD1. V lost 0 bases and J lost 4; bases outside the gene matches: 8. The germline V gene has CDR1 KGHSH and CDR2 LQKENI. The CDR3 runs to 16 residues. The chain's CDR3 is CASSPPQGRQGTEAFF. CDR3 coding DNA: TGTGCCAGCTCACCACCCCAGGGAAGACAGGGCACTGAAGCTTTCTTT.

This chain links TRBV10-1 with TRBJ2-7; TRBD2 agrees at 9 bases. In germline, CDR1 is WNHNN, CDR2 SYGVQD (reference sequence). V lost 0 bases to trimming and J lost 4 bases; unmatched junction nucleotides: 4. CDR3 length equals 15 residues. CDR3 amino acids: CASSESQRGAYEQYF. The CDR3 DNA reads TGCGCCAGCAGTGAGTCCCAGCGGGGGGCATACGAGCAGTACTTC.

The gene calls are TRBV6-5 and TRBJ1-1; D is unclear. Germline CDR1 is MNHEY and CDR2 is SVGAGI. Trimming left V 2 bases short and J 1 base short, with 8 bases between. The CDR3 covers 14 residues. The CDR3 here is CASSYENTNTEAFF. CDR3 coding DNA: TGTGCCAGCAGTTACGAAAACACGAACACTGAAGCTTTCTTT.

This sequence joins TRBV5-1 and TRBJ1-2; no reliable D call. Trimming stripped 3 bases from V and 2 bases from J, with 11 bases between. The CDR3 contains 14 residues. Germline CDR1 reads SGHRS; CDR2 reads YFSETQ. The CDR3 sequence is CASSSPTENYGYTF. The CDR3 DNA sequence: TGCGCCAGCAGCTCGCCCACCGAGAACTATGGCTACACCTTC.

This rearrangement joins TRBV28 to TRBJ1-4; a weak D match, TRBD1 (6 bases). Trimming left V 6 bases short and J 4 bases short, with 18 bases between. The CDR3 length is 16 residues. Germline lookup yields CDR1 MDHEN and CDR2 SYDVKM. This chain's CDR3 is CASSRNPGVGNEKLFF. In nucleotides, the CDR3 is TGTGCCAGCAGCCGGAATCCAGGGGTGGGTAATGAAAAACTGTTTTTT.

V gene TRBV6-2 or TRBV6-3 combines with J gene TRBJ2-2; D remains unclear. The germline V gene encodes CDR1 MNHEY and CDR2 SVGEGT. The CDR3 sequence is 15 residues long. Between the trimmed V and J ends, which lost 6 bases and 5 bases, there was a span of 16 bases. CDR3: CASSLSPPSTGELFF. CDR3 bases: TGTGCCAGCAGCCTATCTCCCCCCTCGACCGGGGAGCTGTTTTTT.

In nucleotides, the CDR3 is TGCGCCAGCAGACCGGGACTAGCGGGGACCGGGGAGCTGTTTTTT. Its translation is CASRPGLAGTGELFF. V is TRBV10-1 and J is TRBJ2-2, with 13 positions matching TRBD2. This CDR3 contains 15 residues. Per the germline V gene, CDR1 is WNHNN and CDR2 is SYGVQD (reference sequence). V gave up 6 bases and J gave up 5 bases; unmatched junction bases: 3.

The J gene is TRBJ1-5, the V gene TRBV5-1, with D perhaps TRBD1 (5 bases). Trimming left V 2 bases short and J 7 bases short, with 16 bases between. The germline V gene encodes CDR1 SGHRS and CDR2 YFSETQ. The CDR3 extends over 15 amino acids. This chain's CDR3 is CASSFTGGSEQPQHF. The CDR3 region has the DNA TGCGCCAGCAGCTTCACAGGCGGCTCGGAGCAGCCCCAGCATTTT. The entire variable domain, with the rest obtained from reference TRBV5-1 and TRBJ1-5, is as follows: KAGVTQTPRYLIKTRGQQVTLSCSPISGHRSVSWYQQTPGQGLQFLFEYFSETQRNKGNFPGRFSGRQFSNSRSEMNVSTLELGDSALYLCASSFTGGSEQPQHFGDGTRLSIL.

About this clone itself: In the same sample, other DNA sequences code for this CDR3. V usage is TRBV18 and J usage is TRBJ2-5, with D possibly matching TRBD1 (5 bases). The V end was cut by 3 bases, the J end by 1 base, with 6 bases between. This CDR3 spans 13 amino acids. Germline CDR1 and CDR2: KGHSH and LQKENI. The CDR3 bases are TGTGCCAGCTCACCCACAGGCCAAGAGACCCAGTACTTC. Its protein is CASSPTGQETQYF.